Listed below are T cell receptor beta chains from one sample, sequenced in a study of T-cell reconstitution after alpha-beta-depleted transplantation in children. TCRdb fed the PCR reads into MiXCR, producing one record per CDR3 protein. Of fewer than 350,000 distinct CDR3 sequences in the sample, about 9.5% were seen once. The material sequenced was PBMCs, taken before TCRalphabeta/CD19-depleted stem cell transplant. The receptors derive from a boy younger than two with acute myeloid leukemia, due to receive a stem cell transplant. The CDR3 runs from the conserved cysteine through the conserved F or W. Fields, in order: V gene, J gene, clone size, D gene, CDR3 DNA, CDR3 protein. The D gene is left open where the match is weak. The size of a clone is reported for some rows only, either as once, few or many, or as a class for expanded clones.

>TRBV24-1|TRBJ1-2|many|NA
TGTGCCACCAGTGACAACTATGGCTACACCTTC
CATSDNYGYTF
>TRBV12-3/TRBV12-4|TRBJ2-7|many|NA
TGTGCCAGCAGTGAGGGCAGGCCCTACGAGCAGTACTTC
CASSEGRPYEQYF
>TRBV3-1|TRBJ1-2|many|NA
TGTGCCAGCAGCCAAGAGGTTTATGGCTACACCTTC
CASSQEVYGYTF
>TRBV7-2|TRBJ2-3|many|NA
TGTGCCAGCAGGTCCGGAGATACGCAGTATTTT
CASRSGDTQYF
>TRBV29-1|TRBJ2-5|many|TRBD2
TGCAGCGCCATACTAGCGGGGGGGGGTCAAGAGACCCAGTACTTC
CSAILAGGGQETQYF
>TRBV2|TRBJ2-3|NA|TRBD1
TGTGCCAGCGGGGACAGGGGCCCCTCTTATATTTTTACAGATACGCAGTATTTT
CASGDRGPSYIFTDTQYF
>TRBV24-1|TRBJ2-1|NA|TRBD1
TGTGCCACCAGTGATTTTGGACAGGGAACCAATGAGCAGTTCTTC
CATSDFGQGTNEQFF
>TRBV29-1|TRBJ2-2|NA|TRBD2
TGCAGCGTTGGGGAAGGACTAGCGGGAGGCGCCGGGGAGCTGTTTTTT
CSVGEGLAGGAGELFF
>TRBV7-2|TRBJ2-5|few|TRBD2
TGTGCCAGCAGCATACTAGCGGGGATCGGGGAGACCCGGTACTTC
CASSILAGIGETRYF
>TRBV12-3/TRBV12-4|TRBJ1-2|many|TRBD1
TGTGCCAGCAGCGGGACAGGGGGAGCCTATGGCTACACCTTC
CASSGTGGAYGYTF
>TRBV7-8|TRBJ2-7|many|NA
TGTGCCAGCAGCTTAGTGGCAGGGGGGGCCTACGAGCAGTACTTC
CASSLVAGGAYEQYF
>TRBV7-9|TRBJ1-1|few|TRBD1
TGTGCCAGCAGCACCACAGGGGAGGCAGCTTTCTTT
CASSTTGEAAFF
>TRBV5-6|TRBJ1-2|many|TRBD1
TGTGCCAGCAGCTTTCGAAACAGGGGCGGAGGCTACACCTTC
CASSFRNRGGGYTF
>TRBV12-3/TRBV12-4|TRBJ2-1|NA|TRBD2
TGTGCCAGCAGTCGGACTAGCTACTACAATGAGCAGTTCTTC
CASSRTSYYNEQFF
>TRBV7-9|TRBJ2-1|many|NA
TGTGCCAGCAGCACGCACAGGGACCCTTACAATGAGCAGTTCTTC
CASSTHRDPYNEQFF
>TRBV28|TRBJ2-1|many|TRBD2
TGTGCCACCCGGCCTTGGACTAGCGGGAGAAATGAGCAGTTCTTC
CATRPWTSGRNEQFF
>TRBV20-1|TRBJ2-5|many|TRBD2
TGCAGTGCTAGAGATCTAGGTAGCGGGGGGTTAAAAAAAGAGACCCAGTACTTC
CSARDLGSGGLKKETQYF
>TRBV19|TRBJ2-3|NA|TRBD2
TGTGCCAGTAGTATCGTAGCGGGATGGAGCACAGATACGCAGTATTTT
CASSIVAGWSTDTQYF
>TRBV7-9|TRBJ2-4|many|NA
TGTGCCAGCAGCTCAGGACAGCTAGCCAAAAACATTCAGTACTTC
CASSSGQLAKNIQYF
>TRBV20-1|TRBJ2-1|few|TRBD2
TGCAGTGCTAGAGTAATAGCGGGGCCCTACAATGAGCAGTTCTTC
CSARVIAGPYNEQFF
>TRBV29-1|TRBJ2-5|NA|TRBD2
TGCAGCGTTGAAGATCTTTGGCGGGAGGGCCCGGAGACCCAGTACTTC
CSVEDLWREGPETQYF
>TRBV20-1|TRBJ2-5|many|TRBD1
TGCAGTGCTTCCCGGACAGGTTGGGCAGAGACCCAGTACTTC
CSASRTGWAETQYF
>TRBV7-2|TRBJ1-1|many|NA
TGTGCCAGCAGCCCGGGGAGGACAGCGAACACTGAAGCTTTCTTT
CASSPGRTANTEAFF
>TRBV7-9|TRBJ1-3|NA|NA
TGTGCCAGCAGCTTTGGAATCCGGGGCGCCACTGGAAACACCATATATTTT
CASSFGIRGATGNTIYF
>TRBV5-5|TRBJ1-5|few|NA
TGTGCCAGCACCCCCCTTCAGGGAGGTCAGCCCCAGCATTTT
CASTPLQGGQPQHF
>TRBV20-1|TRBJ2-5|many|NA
TGCAGTGCTAGTGATAGATGGATGGGTAGAATGGAGACCCAGTACTTC
CSASDRWMGRMETQYF
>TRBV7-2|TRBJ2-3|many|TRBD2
TGTGCCAGCAGCTTAATACGGGGGGGCACAGATACGCAGTATTTT
CASSLIRGGTDTQYF
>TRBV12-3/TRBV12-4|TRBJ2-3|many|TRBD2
TGTGCCAGCGGGAGGGGCACAGATACGCAGTATTTT
CASGRGTDTQYF
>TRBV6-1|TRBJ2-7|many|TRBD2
TGTGCCAGCAGTGAGCTAGGGCTAGCGGGAGGAGATGAGCAGTACTTC
CASSELGLAGGDEQYF
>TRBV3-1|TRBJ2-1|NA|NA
TGTGCCAGCAGCCAAGAGTACGCGGAACCCTACAATGAGCAGTTCTTC
CASSQEYAEPYNEQFF
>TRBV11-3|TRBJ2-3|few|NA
TGTGCCAGCAGCCAACCGTACACAGATACGCAGTATTTT
CASSQPYTDTQYF
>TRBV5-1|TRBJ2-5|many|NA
TGCGCCAGCAGCTTTAGAAGTAGCAGGGCCGAGACCCAGTACTTC
CASSFRSSRAETQYF
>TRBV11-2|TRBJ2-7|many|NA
TGTGCCAGCAGCTTACAAGGGAGGAACGAGCAGTACTTC
CASSLQGRNEQYF
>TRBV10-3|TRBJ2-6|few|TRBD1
TGTGCCATCCGGACAGGGGAGGGAACTGGGGCCAACGTCCTGACTTTC
CAIRTGEGTGANVLTF
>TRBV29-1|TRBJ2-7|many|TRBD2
TGCAGCGTTGAAGGGAGTAGCGGGAGCCTTAGGGAGCAGTACTTC
CSVEGSSGSLREQYF
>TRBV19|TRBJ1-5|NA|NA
TGTGCCAGTAGTACCGAACTGGGCAGGCCCAATCAGCCCCAGCATTTT
CASSTELGRPNQPQHF
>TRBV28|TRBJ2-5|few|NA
TGTGCCAGCAGTGCCCCGGGTCCCCAAGGGACCCAGTACTTC
CASSAPGPQGTQYF